One and the same sample provided the 5 T cell receptor beta chains below, sequenced in a study of monozygotic twins with inflammatory bowel disease. TCRdb reanalyzed the 5' RACE reads and collapses them to one entry per CDR3 protein, without DNA. The data show a few hundred thousand distinct CDR3 sequences, and the top ten clones hold approximately 5.9%. Sequencing was performed on blood. The source of these receptors is a human donor with ulcerative colitis or Crohn's disease, or a healthy co-twin of an affected twin (not recorded which).

The V and J genes are TRBV6-5 and TRBJ2-7. This CDR3 is built from 15 residues. CDR1 and CDR2 (germline): MNHEY, SVGAGI. CDR3 sequence: CASSYSTAENYEQYF.

The CDR3 reads CASRTNTGTRGNQPQHF. This chain links TRBV12-3 or TRBV12-4 with TRBJ1-5; TCRdb reports TRBD1, a call that lacks DNA to check it against. The CDR3 sequence is 17 residues long.

The V and J genes are TRBV20-1 and TRBJ2-1; TCRdb's D gene call, TRBD2, goes unchecked for lack of DNA. Germline lookup yields CDR1 DFQATT and CDR2 SNEGSKA (reference sequence). The CDR3 runs 13 residues. The CDR3: CSASGAGLNEQFF.

The chain recombines TRBV9 with TRBJ2-5; TCRdb outputs TRBD2, but without DNA this stays unchecked. Germline V gene sequence: CDR1 SGDLS, CDR2 YYNGEE. The CDR3 totals 13 residues. CDR3 residues: CASGGLATETQYF.

The gene calls are TRBV20-1 and TRBJ2-5; there is no DNA to check the TCRdb D call of TRBD2. The CDR3 covers 13 residues. Looked up from germline, CDR1 is DFQATT and CDR2 is SNEGSKA (reference sequence). The CDR3 here is CSARQTSRETQYF.